Each of the 2 T cell receptor beta chains below was sequenced from the same sample in a study of blood T cell repertoires in COVID-19. The assay was immunoSEQ multiplex PCR, and TCRdb's table has in-frame clones only and misses some. The sample lists over 150,000 clones; around nine tenths were seen once. The sequencing sample was made of peripheral blood. The receptors originated from a woman under 30 who had recovered from COVID-19.

The chain is built from TRBV19 and TRBJ2-3; 10 bases are shared with TRBD2. The CDR3 runs 17 residues. The germline V gene encodes CDR1 LNHDA and CDR2 SQIVND (reference sequence). V was clipped by 1 base and J by 3 bases; unmatched bases: 7. The CDR3 region has the DNA TGTGCCAGTAGTATAGGTGGGTCTAGCGGGAGTACAGATACGCAGTATTTT. It translates to CASSIGGSSGSTDTQYF.

The gene calls are TRBV11-2 and TRBJ1-2; TRBD1 aligns across 7 bases. Germline V gene data show CDR1 as SGHAT and CDR2 as FQNNGV. The CDR3 is made up of 14 amino acids. V shed 5 bases and J 5 bases; nucleotides not matched to a gene: 8. CDR3 loop: CASSPGQPRYGYTF. The CDR3 nucleotides are TGTGCCAGCAGCCCGGGACAGCCCCGGTATGGCTACACCTTC.